The 27 T cell receptor beta chains presented below share a single source sample, sequenced in a study of T cell responses to AZD1222 COVID-19 vaccine. The assay was immunoSEQ multiplex PCR, and TCRdb's table has in-frame clones only and misses some. This table holds 120,000 to 150,000 clones, approximately 88% found once. This specimen consisted of peripheral blood, obtained on day 0 of AZD1222 vaccination. These receptors came from an adult in good health.

The chain is built from TRBV19 and TRBJ1-1; D remains ambiguous. Trimming took 3 bases from V and 1 from J, leaving 9 bases between them. CDR3 size: 14 residues. Germline CDR1 and CDR2: LNHDA and SQIVND (reference sequence). The CDR3 sequence: CASSMARENTEAFF. The CDR3 coding sequence is TGTGCCAGTAGTATGGCTAGGGAGAACACTGAAGCTTTCTTT.

The rearrangement uses TRBV12-3 or TRBV12-4 and TRBJ2-7, with 7 positions matching TRBD1. There are 13 residues in the CDR3. Germline trimming cut 5 bases from V and 0 bases from J; bases unmatched to any gene: 1. The CDR3 DNA follows: TGTGCCAGCAGTGGGGACAGCTCCTACGAGCAGTACTTC. Its translation: CASSGDSSYEQYF.

J is TRBJ2-1 and V is TRBV3-1 (or the pseudogene TRBV3-2), with 10 nucleotides matching TRBD2. The V and J ends lost 3 bases and 2 bases, in that order; junction bases with no gene match: 4. Germline assignment: CDR1 LGHDT and CDR2 YNNKEL (reference sequence). This CDR3 region has 16 residues. The CDR3 here is CASSHRSGGTYNEQFF. CDR3 bases: TGTGCCAGCAGCCATCGTAGCGGGGGGACCTACAATGAGCAGTTCTTC.

This chain connects TRBV11-3 to TRBJ2-3; TRBD1 agrees at 10 bases. Trimming took 4 bases from V and 4 from J; bases not matched to a gene: 8. The CDR3 has 16 amino acids. Germline CDR1 and CDR2: SGHNT and YENEEA. The CDR3 DNA is TGTGCCAGCAGCTCAGGGCGGGACAGGGGCCCAGATACGCAGTATTTT. It codes for CASSSGRDRGPDTQYF.

The chain is built from TRBV5-4 and TRBJ1-4, with 12 bases matching TRBD1. Germline V gene data show CDR1 as SGHNT and CDR2 as YYREEE (reference sequence). The CDR3 loop spans 15 amino acids. The V segment lost 0 bases and the J segment 8 bases; nucleotides outside the gene matches: 2. CDR3 DNA: TGTGCCAGCAGCTTGGGAGGGACAGGGGGCGAAAAACTGTTTTTT. Translation gives CASSLGGTGGEKLFF.

This clone was seen a single time. This CDR3 reads CASSRDTSGTLYNEQFF. For the CDR3, the DNA is TGTGCCAGCAGCCGAGATACTAGCGGGACCCTCTACAATGAGCAGTTCTTC. The chain recombines TRBV3-1 (or the pseudogene TRBV3-2) with TRBJ2-1; 10 bases are a match to TRBD2. CDR3 size: 17 residues. The J segment lost 3 bases and the V segment lost 4 bases, leaving 9 bases of the junction unmatched. Germline CDR1 and CDR2: LGHDT and YNNKEL (reference sequence).

The V call is TRBV28, the J call TRBJ1-5; TRBD1 aligns across 7 bases. CDR1 and CDR2 (germline): MDHEN, SYDVKM. The CDR3 has 18 amino acids. J was trimmed by 0 bases and V by 5 bases; bases with no gene match: 13. In DNA form, the CDR3 reads TGTGCCAGCAGTCGGGACAGCTTACGGGTATATAGCAATCAGCCCCAGCATTTT. Amino acids: CASSRDSLRVYSNQPQHF.

The chain uses TRBV27 and TRBJ2-1, with D possibly matching TRBD1 (5 bases). The CDR3 loop spans 14 amino acids. The V end was cut by 2 bases, the J end by 4 bases, with 9 bases between. Germline CDR1 reads MNHEY; CDR2 reads SMNVEV (reference sequence). CDR3 DNA: TGTGCCAGCAGTTTAAGGGGCCCATACAATGAGCAGTTCTTC. It encodes CASSLRGPYNEQFF.

CDR3 bases: TGTGCCACGAAAAGGACAGCCTCATCCACAGATACGCAGTATTTT. This encodes CATKRTASSTDTQYF. The chain carries TRBV15 and TRBJ2-3; tentative D call: TRBD1 (6 bases). The CDR3 is 15 residues long. Per germline, CDR1 LNHNV and CDR2 YYDKDF (reference sequence). V gave up 9 bases and J gave up 2 bases, with 18 bases separating them.

Comments on this clone: At the DNA level, this CDR3 is encoded by other sequences in the same sample as well. The chain is built from TRBV5-1 and TRBJ2-7, with 8 nucleotides matching TRBD2. Trimming at V came to 4 bases and at J to 4 bases, leaving 1 base not matched to a gene. CDR1 and CDR2 (germline): SGHRS, YFSETQ. The CDR3 totals 12 residues. The CDR3 nucleotides read TGCGCCAGCAGCATAGCGGGATACGAGCAGTACTTC. It translates to CASSIAGYEQYF.

The rearrangement uses TRBV15 and TRBJ1-6; D gene unclear. CDR1 is LNHNV and CDR2 is YYDKDF in the germline V gene (reference sequence). The CDR3 length is 14 residues. V shed 6 bases and J shed 0 bases, with 6 bases lying between them. The CDR3 protein is CATSSSSYNSPLHF. In DNA, the CDR3 is TGTGCCACCAGTAGTTCCTCCTATAATTCACCCCTCCACTTT.

The chain combines TRBV28 with TRBJ2-2, with 12 bases that match TRBD2. V dropped 1 base and J dropped 4; count of bases not matched to a gene: 7. The CDR3 consists of 18 residues. Germline lookup yields CDR1 MDHEN and CDR2 SYDVKM. The CDR3: CASSLSVTSGSTTGELFF. The DNA of the CDR3 is TGTGCCAGCAGTTTATCTGTGACTAGCGGGAGTACCACCGGGGAGCTGTTTTTT. The whole variable domain, filled in from reference TRBV28 and TRBJ2-2, reads DVKVTQSSRYLVKRTGEKVFLECVQDMDHENMFWYRQDPGLGLRLIYFSYDVKMKEKGDIPEGYSVSREKKERFSLILESASTNQTSMYLCASSLSVTSGSTTGELFFGEGSRLTVL.

The gene calls are TRBV30 and TRBJ2-7, with 8 bases fitting TRBD2. The CDR3 runs to 16 residues. Trimming at V came to 3 bases and at J to 0 bases, leaving 10 bases not matched to a gene. The germline gives CDR1 GTSNPN, CDR2 SVGIG (reference sequence). CDR3 residues: CAWSRGGAGVSYEQYF. In DNA form, the CDR3 reads TGTGCCTGGAGCCGGGGAGGAGCGGGGGTCTCCTACGAGCAGTACTTC.

The CDR3 DNA sequence: TGTGCCAGCAGTCCCCTCAGGAGGGGCACAGATACGCAGTATTTT. As protein: CASSPLRRGTDTQYF. The chain carries TRBV28 and TRBJ2-3, with D maybe TRBD2 (6 bases). V lost 5 bases and J 1 base, leaving 13 bases between the germline ends. Germline-derived CDR1 and CDR2 are MDHEN and SYDVKM. The length of the CDR3 is 15 residues. Full variable domain (remainder filled in from reference TRBV28 and TRBJ2-3): DVKVTQSSRYLVKRTGEKVFLECVQDMDHENMFWYRQDPGLGLRLIYFSYDVKMKEKGDIPEGYSVSREKKERFSLILESASTNQTSMYLCASSPLRRGTDTQYFGPGTRLTVL.

This clone was counted a single time. V usage is TRBV2 and J usage is TRBJ1-2; unclear D gene. In germline, CDR1 is SNHLY, CDR2 FYNNEI. The CDR3 is 15 residues long. Trimming removed 6 bases from V and 7 bases from J, with 21 bases in between. The CDR3 nucleotides are TGTGCCAGCAGCCCCATCCGGGGAGGTAGTGGTGGCTACACCTTC. It codes for CASSPIRGGSGGYTF.

V and J are TRBV5-1 and TRBJ2-7, with 13 bases matching TRBD2. CDR1 and CDR2 (germline): SGHRS, YFSETQ. V lost 5 bases, J lost 0 bases, and 8 bases stayed unmatched. The CDR3 loop spans 17 amino acids. The CDR3 region is CASRKTSGGQSSYEQYF. DNA of the CDR3: TGCGCCAGCAGAAAGACTAGCGGGGGGCAAAGCTCCTACGAGCAGTACTTC.

Only one count was recorded for this clone. The gene calls are TRBV2 and TRBJ1-5; TRBD1 matches 9 bases. Germline V gene data show CDR1 as SNHLY and CDR2 as FYNNEI. The CDR3 is 14 amino acids. V shed 8 bases and J 2 bases; nucleotides not matched to a gene: 4. CDR3 sequence: CASQGQGGNQPQHF. CDR3 in DNA: TGTGCCAGCCAGGGACAGGGAGGCAATCAGCCCCAGCATTTT.

The J gene is TRBJ2-3, the V gene TRBV7-8, with D maybe TRBD2 (6 bases). V was pared by 0 bases and J by 0 bases, with 10 bases between. The germline CDR1 and CDR2 sequences are SGHVS and FQNEAQ. The CDR3 length is 16 residues. This chain's CDR3 is CASSLAGGSSTDTQYF. DNA for the CDR3: TGTGCCAGCAGCTTAGCCGGGGGATCTAGCACAGATACGCAGTATTTT.

The rearrangement links TRBV30 to TRBJ2-7; a possible D gene is TRBD2 (6 bases). The CDR3 spans 13 residues. The germline gives CDR1 GTSNPN, CDR2 SVGIG (reference sequence). With 2 bases removed from V and 7 bases from J, the gap between germline ends came to 15 bases. The CDR3 is CAWSKAVAGEQYF. CDR3 coding DNA: TGTGCCTGGAGTAAGGCAGTGGCGGGAGAGCAGTACTTC.

The V call is TRBV19, the J call TRBJ1-1; possibly TRBD1 for D (5 bases). From germline, CDR1 is LNHDA and CDR2 SQIVND (reference sequence). The CDR3 is 14 amino acids. V was cut by 1 base and J by 10 bases, with 16 bases left in between. The CDR3 sequence: CASSIVALSGGAFF. For the CDR3, the DNA is TGTGCCAGTAGTATAGTTGCCCTAAGTGGGGGAGCTTTCTTT. The entire variable domain, with the rest obtained from reference TRBV19 and TRBJ1-1, is as follows: DGGITQSPKYLFRKEGQNVTLSCEQNLNHDAMYWYRQDPGQGLRLIYYSQIVNDFQKGDIAEGYSVSREKKESFPLTVTSAQKNPTAFYLCASSIVALSGGAFFGQGTRLTVV.

The chain has TRBV30 and TRBJ1-2; D remains unclear. The germline V gene has CDR1 GTSNPN and CDR2 SVGIG (reference sequence). Trimming took off 2 bases at V and 7 bases at J, with 8 bases between the two ends. The CDR3 contains 11 residues. The CDR3 DNA reads as TGTGCCTGGAGTCCGGGGTTTGGCTACACCTTC. As protein: CAWSPGFGYTF.

The CDR3, as DNA: TGTGCCACCAGTGAAGATGGCACAGATACGCAGTATTTT. Its translation is CATSEDGTDTQYF. The rearrangement uses TRBV24-1 and TRBJ2-3; D uncertain. V dropped 4 bases and J dropped 1 base, with 5 bases sitting between them. CDR3 size: 13 residues. In germline, CDR1 is KGHDR, CDR2 SFDVKD.

The chain is built from TRBV24-1 and TRBJ1-6; 8 bases are shared with TRBD1. CDR1 is KGHDR, CDR2 SFDVKD, per germline. After removal of 1 base from V and 5 bases from J, the junction contained 3 bases not matched to a gene. This CDR3 spans 16 amino acids. The CDR3 is CATSDLTGGNNSPLHF. CDR3 nucleotide sequence: TGTGCCACCAGTGATTTAACAGGGGGAAATAATTCACCCCTCCACTTT.

This sequence joins TRBV13 and TRBJ2-1; TRBD1 agrees at 10 bases. The germline CDR1 and CDR2 sequences are PRHDT and FYEKMQ (reference sequence). This CDR3 is 15 amino acids long. J lost 5 bases, V lost 5 bases, and 6 bases had no gene match. CDR3 in DNA: TGTGCCAGCAGCAGCCGGGACAGGGGCAACAATGAGCAGTTCTTC. Translated, it gives CASSSRDRGNNEQFF.

This chain joins TRBV5-1 and TRBJ2-7; D uncertain. The CDR3 runs 15 residues. CDR1 is SGHRS, CDR2 YFSETQ, per germline. Trimming pared 4 bases from V and 1 base from J, leaving 15 bases between. The DNA for the CDR3 is TGCGCCAGCAGCCCGGATCACGAGAGGTCCTACGAGCAGTACTTC. It yields the protein CASSPDHERSYEQYF. The variable domain in full, completed from reference TRBV5-1 and TRBJ2-7, reads KAGVTQTPRYLIKTRGQQVTLSCSPISGHRSVSWYQQTPGQGLQFLFEYFSETQRNKGNFPGRFSGRQFSNSRSEMNVSTLELGDSALYLCASSPDHERSYEQYFGPGTRLTVT.

The V gene is TRBV7-3, the J gene TRBJ2-2, with D possibly TRBD1 on 6 matching bases. V shed 4 bases and J shed 2 bases, with 14 bases lying between them. The V gene's germline CDR1 is SGHTA and CDR2 FQGTGA. The CDR3 contains 16 residues. DNA of the CDR3: TGTGCCAGCAGCTCCCGATCGGGACATAACACCGGGGAGCTGTTTTTT. Amino acid sequence: CASSSRSGHNTGELFF.

The chain links TRBV11-2 to TRBJ2-5, with 11 positions matching TRBD2. CDR1 and CDR2 from the germline V gene are SGHAT and FQNNGV. The CDR3 extends over 17 amino acids. V gave up 3 bases and J gave up 5 bases; unmatched junction bases: 11. Here the CDR3 DNA reads TGTGCCAGCAGCTTCGACCGACTAGCGGGGCGGGGGGAGACCCAGTACTTC. Translating it yields CASSFDRLAGRGETQYF. Combining the CDR3 with reference TRBV11-2 and TRBJ2-5 gives the whole variable domain EAGVAQSPRYKIIEKRQSVAFWCNPISGHATLYWYQQILGQGPKLLIQFQNNGVVDDSQLPKDRFSAERLKGVDSTLKIQPAKLEDSAVYLCASSFDRLAGRGETQYFGPGTRLLVL.